The rows below give T cell receptor beta chains drawn from one sample of a study of CD8 T cells in Susac syndrome. Using its own MiXCR run on the immunoSEQ multiplex PCR reads, TCRdb lists one record per CDR3 protein. The sample records fewer than 80,000 distinct CDR3 sequences, approximately 93% being singletons. The sequenced material came from CD8+ T cells from PBMCs. The receptors originated from a human donor with multiple sclerosis. Both conserved end residues are part of each CDR3. A D gene is named only where the DNA matches it firmly. The size field is filled for only some rows; it gives once, few, many or a size class.

TRBJ2-5 . TRBV2 . TGTGCCAGCAGTCCTCTACCGGGGCAGGGTCCGTACTTC CASSPLPGQGPYF
TRBJ2-1 . TRBV6-4 TRBD2 TGTGCCAGCAGTGACTCCGGGACTAGCGGATACAATGAGCAGTTCTTC CASSDSGTSGYNEQFF
TRBJ2-7 . TRBV4-1 TRBD2 TGCGCCAGCAGCCTCGGGACTAGCGGGAGTCCCTACGAGCAGTACTTC CASSLGTSGSPYEQYF
TRBJ1-1 . TRBV5-1 . TGCGCCAGCAATGGGGGGACTGAAGCTTTCTTT CASNGGTEAFF
TRBJ2-2 . TRBV19 . TGTGCCAGTAGTATCACGGGGGCCGGGGAGCTGTTTTTT CASSITGAGELFF
TRBJ1-1 few TRBV29-1 TRBD1 TGCAGCGCTACAGGGGTGAACACTGAAGCTTTCTTT CSATGVNTEAFF
TRBJ2-1 once TRBV6-2/TRBV6-3 . TGTGCCAGCAGTCGTGGACCCCACAATGAGCAGTTCTTC CASSRGPHNEQFF
TRBJ2-7 . TRBV28 . TGTGCCAGCGGGTGGGGTTTTCAGGGCGAGCAGTACTTC CASGWGFQGEQYF
TRBJ2-7 once TRBV12-3/TRBV12-4 TRBD2 TGTGCCAGCAGTTCCCTCTGGACTAGCGGGAGTGCCTCCTACGAGCAGTACTTC CASSSLWTSGSASYEQYF
TRBJ1-6 . TRBV30 . TGTGCCTGGGCCGATAATTCACCCCTCCACTTT CAWADNSPLHF
TRBJ2-7 . TRBV29-1 . TGCAGCGTTGAAGATCAAGACGGTGCCAGCTCCTACGAGCAGTACTTC CSVEDQDGASSYEQYF
TRBJ2-7 few TRBV6-1 TRBD1 TGTGCCAGCCGCACAGGGGTCTCCTACGAGCAGTACTTC CASRTGVSYEQYF
TRBJ2-5 . TRBV3-1 . TGTGCCAGCAGCCGCCAGGGAGGCGGAGGACCATCGGAGACCCAGTACTTC CASSRQGGGGPSETQYF
TRBJ1-1 . TRBV27 . TGTGCCAGCAGTTTAAGTCAGACCCTCAACACTGAAGCTTTCTTT CASSLSQTLNTEAFF
TRBJ1-1 . TRBV28 TRBD1 TGTGCCAGCAGTTTTCCAGGGGGCACTGAAGCTTTCTTT CASSFPGGTEAFF
TRBJ2-5 few TRBV7-9 TRBD1 TGTGCCAGCAGTTCGACAGGGGGCGATGAGACCCAGTACTTC CASSSTGGDETQYF
TRBJ2-2 . TRBV4-1 TRBD1 TGCGCCAGCAGCCAAACGACAGGGATCACCGGGGAGCTGTTTTTT CASSQTTGITGELFF
TRBJ2-3 . TRBV24-1 . TGTGCCACCAGTGAAGATACAACACGAACGCAGTATTTT CATSEDTTRTQYF
TRBJ2-5 once TRBV13 . TGTGCCAGCAGCTTGCACGGTGGAAAGACCCAGTACTTC CASSLHGGKTQYF
TRBJ1-4 . TRBV29-1 . TGCAGCGGGTCGACCGGTAATGAAAAACTGTTTTTT CSGSTGNEKLFF
TRBJ2-1 . TRBV7-9 TRBD1 TGTGCCAGCAGCCCTAGACAGGGTGGGTCCTACAATGAGCAGTTCTTC CASSPRQGGSYNEQFF
TRBJ2-5 . TRBV7-3 . TGTGCCAGCAGCCTCGGGACCCCGCAGACCCAGTACTTC CASSLGTPQTQYF
TRBJ1-2 . TRBV7-9 . TGTGCCAGCAGCTTATGGGATCGCTATGGCTACACCTTC CASSLWDRYGYTF
TRBJ2-1 . TRBV24-1 TRBD1 TGTGCCACCTCGGGACAGGGCGATGAGCAGTTCTTC CATSGQGDEQFF
TRBJ1-5 . TRBV27 TRBD1 TGTGCCAGCAGTCCCGAGACAGGGGGCCGCAATCAGCCCCAGCATTTT CASSPETGGRNQPQHF
TRBJ2-7 . TRBV30 . TGTGCCGCAAGGTTGGGGGGGCTATACGAGCAGTACTTC CAARLGGLYEQYF
TRBJ1-1 . TRBV29-1 . TGCAGCCCACTGGGGGTCCGCATGAACACTGAAGCTTTCTTT CSPLGVRMNTEAFF
TRBJ2-1 . TRBV6-6 TRBD1 TGTGCCAGCAGCGACCCCGGGACAGACTACAATGAGCAGTTCTTC CASSDPGTDYNEQFF
TRBJ2-3 once TRBV28 . TGTGCCAGCAGGACCGGGACGGATAGCACAGATACGCAGTATTTT CASRTGTDSTDTQYF
TRBJ2-7 . TRBV7-9 . TGTGCCAGCAGCTCCTACTACGAGCAGTACTTC CASSSYYEQYF
TRBJ1-5 . TRBV15 . TGTGCCACCAGCAGTCGACGGCGCAATCAGCCCCAGCATTTT CATSSRRRNQPQHF
TRBJ1-2 . TRBV5-4 TRBD1 TGTGCCAGCAGTGATACCGGGACAGGGGTATATGGCTACACCTTC CASSDTGTGVYGYTF
TRBJ1-2 once TRBV29-1 . TGCAGCGTTGAAGTTGGCTATGGCTACACCTTC CSVEVGYGYTF
TRBJ2-2 . TRBV4-2 . TGTGCCAGCAGCCAAGAGGCAGGAGGTTTCACCGGGGAGCTGTTTTTT CASSQEAGGFTGELFF
TRBJ2-1 . TRBV15 . TGTGCCACCGCGGCGGGAATCTCCTACAATGAGCAGTTCTTC CATAAGISYNEQFF
TRBJ2-7 . TRBV7-9 . TGTGCCAGCAGCTTATCCATTTACGAGCAGTACTTC CASSLSIYEQYF
TRBJ1-1 . TRBV7-3 . TGTGCCAGCAGCCCGGACGGGAACATGAACACTGAAGCTTTCTTT CASSPDGNMNTEAFF
TRBJ2-4 once TRBV20-1 . TGCAGTGCTCATACCCTGGGGGGTTCCAAAAACATTCAGTACTTC CSAHTLGGSKNIQYF
TRBJ2-7 once TRBV3-1 . TGTGCCAGCAGCCAAGATTTATCCCATCTTGAGCAGTACTTC CASSQDLSHLEQYF
TRBJ2-1 once TRBV10-3 TRBD2 TGTGCCATCAGGAAGCCCCGCGGGGGGGCCTACAATGAGCAGTTCTTC CAIRKPRGGAYNEQFF
TRBJ1-2 . TRBV9 TRBD1 TGTGCCAGCAGCGGGACAGGGAGCTATGGCTACACCTTC CASSGTGSYGYTF
TRBJ1-1 . TRBV28 TRBD1 TGTGCCAGCAGTGTGGGACAGGCGATCACTGAAGCTTTCTTT CASSVGQAITEAFF
TRBJ2-7 . TRBV3-1 . TGTGCCAGCGCTTCCACCTACGAGCAGTACTTC CASASTYEQYF
TRBJ1-1 . TRBV4-3 . TGCGCCAGCAGCCAAGCAGGGTATAGTGAAGCTTTCTTT CASSQAGYSEAFF
TRBJ2-1 once TRBV7-8 TRBD2 TGTGCCAGCAGCTTAGCGTCAGCGGGAGTACTCTACAATGAGCAGTTCTTC CASSLASAGVLYNEQFF
TRBJ1-2 once TRBV27 . TGTGCCAGCAGCGAGACAGGTTTAGGCTACACCTTC CASSETGLGYTF
TRBJ2-4 once TRBV7-3 . TGTGCCAGCAGCCTAGTAGGGGGAGGGTACATTCAGTACTTC CASSLVGGGYIQYF
TRBJ1-5 . TRBV29-1 . TGCAGCGCCATCCTTAGCAATCAGCCCCAGCATTTT CSAILSNQPQHF
TRBJ2-7 . TRBV30 . TGTGCCTGGACCGAGGGGACGGGCTACGAGCAGTACTTC CAWTEGTGYEQYF
TRBJ2-7 . TRBV27 TRBD2 TGTGCCAGCGGGGGGGCCTACGAGCAGTACTTC CASGGAYEQYF
TRBJ2-7 . TRBV4-3 . TGCGCCAGCAGCCAAAGCCGGGCGGGAGAGCAGTACTTC CASSQSRAGEQYF
TRBJ2-3 . TRBV6-2/TRBV6-3 TRBD1 TGTGCCAGCACCGACGGGACAGGGGAGGTAGATACGCAGTATTTT CASTDGTGEVDTQYF
TRBJ1-2 . TRBV13 . TGTGCCAGCAGCCCTGATCGGGGATGGGGGACCTATGGCTACACCTTC CASSPDRGWGTYGYTF
TRBJ2-7 . TRBV24-1 . TGTGCCACCAGTGTGCGAGGGTCATACGAGCAGTACTTC CATSVRGSYEQYF
TRBJ2-6 . TRBV9 TRBD2 TGTGCCAGCAGCGTATCGGCTAGCGGAAGCTCTGGGGCCAACGTCCTGACTTTC CASSVSASGSSGANVLTF
TRBJ2-1 . TRBV4-1 . TGCGCCAGCAGCCACCCCCCGGCGGGAAGGGGCAATGAGCAGTTCTTC CASSHPPAGRGNEQFF
TRBJ2-7 . TRBV4-3 . TGCGCCAGCAGCCATGACCGGACGCTCTACGAGCAGTACTTC CASSHDRTLYEQYF
TRBJ2-5 . TRBV7-8 . TGTGCCAGCAGCTTAGAACTAGCTGGGGAGACCCAGTACTTC CASSLELAGETQYF
TRBJ1-5 . TRBV19 . TGTGCCAGTAGTATGATGGCCAAGCCACAGCCCCAGCATTTT CASSMMAKPQPQHF